These 13 T cell receptor beta chains were sequenced from one sample in a study of neoadjuvant anti-PD-1 for oral cavity cancer. Sequencing was performed with immunoSEQ multiplex PCR; in TCRdb, only in-frame clones are kept and a portion is missing. Of about 14,000 clones listed, 70% to 75% are singletons. This sample comprised PBMCs, obtained before nivolumab (anti-PD-1) treatment. These receptors originate from a person between 40 and 85 years old with oral cavity squamous cell carcinoma.

The gene calls are TRBV6-1 and TRBJ2-5; 11 bases line up with TRBD1. With V trimmed by 6 bases and J by 4 bases, 4 bases remained unmatched. CDR1 and CDR2 from the germline V gene are MNHNS and SASEGT. This CDR3 contains 14 residues. CDR3 nucleotide sequence: TGTGCCAGCAGAGGGACAGGGGGGTTAGAGACCCAGTACTTC. It encodes CASRGTGGLETQYF.

The CDR3: CASSPVAGPVGAQYF. The CDR3 bases are TGTGCCAGCAGCCCTGTGGCGGGACCGGTAGGGGCCCAGTACTTC. J is TRBJ2-5 and V is TRBV11-2, with a possible D match to TRBD2 (6 bases). V dropped 5 bases and J dropped 9 bases, with 22 bases sitting between them. This CDR3 comprises 15 residues. From germline, CDR1 is SGHAT and CDR2 FQNNGV.

The chain links TRBV7-3 to TRBJ2-7; possible D gene TRBD1, 6 bases. V was shortened by 8 bases and J by 0 bases, with 11 bases between the two germline ends. The V gene's germline CDR1 is SGHTA and CDR2 FQGTGA. This CDR3 contains 13 residues. CDR3 loop: CASSRGHSYEQYF. The CDR3 DNA reads as TGTGCCAGCTCCCGGGGACACTCCTACGAGCAGTACTTC.

This chain connects TRBV2 to TRBJ2-2, with D possibly matching TRBD2 (5 bases). Germline V gene lookup returns CDR1 SNHLY and CDR2 FYNNEI. The ends were cut back, 6 bases at V and 5 bases at J, with 16 bases in the middle. CDR3 length: 15 residues. In DNA, the CDR3 is TGTGCCAGCAGGCCTTTGGCGGGCGGAACCGGGGAGCTGTTTTTT. Encoded protein: CASRPLAGGTGELFF.

This clone was observed a few times. The chain uses TRBV6-6 and TRBJ1-5, with TRBD1 identical over 7 bases. Trimming at V came to 6 bases and at J to 5 bases, leaving 13 bases not matched to a gene. Per the germline V gene, CDR1 is MNHNY and CDR2 is SVGAGI (reference sequence). This CDR3 is 16 amino acids long. The CDR3 DNA reads TGTGCCAGCAGCCTCCCGGGACAGCCAGGGGATCAGCCCCAGCATTTT. Its translation is CASSLPGQPGDQPQHF.

This clone has a handful of counts. The chain joins TRBV7-3 to TRBJ2-3; D is unclear. Per germline, CDR1 SGHTA and CDR2 FQGTGA. V was trimmed by 1 base and J by 0 bases, leaving 8 bases between them. The CDR3 has 15 amino acids. As DNA, the CDR3 is TGTGCCAGCAGCTTAAATCCAGCTAGCACAGATACGCAGTATTTT. Protein sequence: CASSLNPASTDTQYF.

This clone was seen only a few times. The V gene is TRBV30, the J gene TRBJ1-5; D might be TRBD1 (5 bases). CDR1 is GTSNPN, CDR2 SVGIG, per germline (reference sequence). V was shortened by 5 bases and J by 7 bases, with 18 bases between the two germline ends. The CDR3 runs 14 residues. For the CDR3, the DNA is TGTGCCTGGGACACCGGGACCGAGGGACAGCCCCAGCATTTT. Translating gives CAWDTGTEGQPQHF.

This clone turned up a few times. The chain links TRBV19 to TRBJ1-3; D is undetermined. The CDR3 is 15 residues long. Germline CDR1 is LNHDA and CDR2 is SQIVND (reference sequence). Trimming removed 3 bases from V and 0 bases from J, with 9 bases in between. CDR3 protein: CASSIRWSSGNTIYF. CDR3 in DNA: TGTGCCAGTAGTATTCGGTGGAGCTCTGGAAACACCATATATTTT.

The chain combines TRBV7-9 with TRBJ2-6; 10 bases are shared with TRBD1. CDR3 length equals 18 residues. Germline V CDR1 and CDR2: SEHNR, FQNEAQ (reference sequence). The junction had 6 bases not matched to a gene; V was cut back by 3 bases and J by 1 base. CDR3 sequence (DNA): TGTGCCAGCAGCTTGGCCGGGACAGGGGTTTCTGGGGCCAACGTCCTGACTTTC. It encodes CASSLAGTGVSGANVLTF. Using reference TRBV7-9 and TRBJ2-6 for the parts outside the CDR3, the full variable domain is DTGVSQNPRHKITKRGQNVTFRCDPISEHNRLYWYRQTLGQGPEFLTYFQNEAQLEKSRLLSDRFSAERPKGSFSTLEIQRTEQGDSAMYLCASSLAGTGVSGANVLTFGAGSRLTVL.

The rearrangement joins TRBV11-1 to TRBJ1-1, with TRBD1 as a possible D gene (5 bases). V lost 2 bases to trimming and J lost 3 bases, with 13 bases between them. There are 15 residues in the CDR3. Germline loops: CDR1 SGHAT, CDR2 FQDESV (reference sequence). The CDR3 is CASSLNLWGDTEAFF. CDR3 in DNA: TGTGCCAGCAGCTTAAACTTGTGGGGGGACACTGAAGCTTTCTTT.

V is TRBV7-3 and J is TRBJ2-1; 9 nucleotides align to TRBD2. The germline CDR1 and CDR2 sequences are SGHTA and FQGTGA. J lost 0 bases, V lost 5 bases, and 8 bases had no gene match. This CDR3 is built from 17 residues. The chain's CDR3 is CASSPGLAHSSYNEQFF. In nucleotides, the CDR3 is TGTGCCAGCAGCCCCGGACTAGCGCACAGCTCCTACAATGAGCAGTTCTTC.

The J gene is TRBJ2-6, the V gene TRBV6-1; D is uncertain. The CDR3 totals 13 residues. CDR1 MNHNS and CDR2 SASEGT come from the germline V gene. With 6 bases removed from V and 0 bases from J, the gap between germline ends came to 3 bases. CDR3 sequence reads: CASRNSGANVLTF. The CDR3 nucleotides are TGTGCCAGCAGAAACTCTGGGGCCAACGTCCTGACTTTC.

The V and J genes are TRBV18 and TRBJ2-7; the D is unclear. Trimming removed 3 bases from V and 1 base from J, with 13 bases in between. Germline V lookup: CDR1 KGHSH, CDR2 LQKENI. CDR3 length equals 15 residues. CDR3 DNA sequence: TGTGCCAGCTCACCGGGCAGAATCTCATCCTACGAGCAGTACTTC. This codes for CASSPGRISSYEQYF.